This T cell receptor beta chain stems from a study of T cell changes during pregnancy in multiple sclerosis. Generated by immunoSEQ multiplex PCR, the TCRdb table keeps only in-frame clones and is missing some. The repertoire holds approximately 39,000 clones, with nearly 90% as singletons. A word on this clone: Relative to the germline gene, one junction end is altered; a read error may explain this.

From germline, CDR1 is MDHEN and CDR2 SYDVKM. This CDR3 is built from 14 residues. The clonotype was recovered from a female donor with multiple sclerosis, enrolled in a pregnancy study. The starting material was CD4+ T cells from peripheral blood mononuclear cells, obtained in the second trimester of pregnancy. The V call is TRBV28, the J call TRBJ1-1, with D possibly TRBD1 on 5 matching bases. CDR3 nucleotide sequence: TGTGCCAGCAGTTTATTGAGACAGAACGCTGAAGCTTTCTTT. This encodes CASSLLRQNAEAFF.